What follows is one TCR beta chain and its context. The source of the sample is a study of blood T cell repertoires in COVID-19. Study background: Acute-phase and convalescent COVID-19 samples originated in the United States, Italy and Spain. PBMCs, B-cell-depleted T cells, or T cells provided the cDNA or gDNA that made up the material.

Trimming cost V 10 bases and J 7 bases, with 14 bases left between them. The length of the CDR3 is 13 residues. The germline gives CDR1 WSHSY, CDR2 SAAADI. As originally analysed: Amplification from reference gene primers served as the basis for estimated nucleated cell counts. Method: immunoSEQ multiplex PCR; TCRdb's copy keeps in-frame clones and lacks some. The D gene and trimming were derived from the DNA, and the V and J assignments and clone size from that table. Of fewer than 100,000 clones listed, around nine tenths are singletons. The specimen sequenced was peripheral blood. V is TRBV10-2 and J is TRBJ1-6; D might be TRBD1 (5 bases). This receptor was taken from a man aged 55 to 70 with acute or convalescent COVID-19. In nucleotides, the CDR3 is TGCGCCACCATTCAGGGATTAAATTCACCCCTCCACTTT. This sequence encodes CATIQGLNSPLHF.